This TCR beta chain originates from a study of CD8+CD57+ T cells in acquired aplastic anemia. Study as a whole: Sorted CD4+ and CD8+ cell DNA averaged about 3 ug. Notes on the study in general: Patients and controls shared some 29 CD8+ CDR3 sequences, which appeared highly expressed in patients and within their immunodominant clones.

All sequencing subjects had displayed CD8+CD57+ cell expansion on flow cytometry. According to the study, genomic DNA was the template for TCR beta VDJ and CDR3 profiling. TCRdb itself ran the reads through MiXCR, one entry per CDR3 protein. The profile covers about 190,000 distinct CDR3 sequences, with more than 45% appearing a single time and about 9.5% taken by the ten largest. This clonotype occurred many times. No antigen is known for it. The sequence was collected from a human donor with aplastic anemia. The sequenced sample consisted of sorted CD4+, CD8+, or CD8+CD57+ T cells (not recorded which) from PBMCs.

CDR3 residues: CASSQGTSQLYEQYF. DNA of the CDR3: TGTGCCAGCAGCCAAGGGACTAGCCAACTCTACGAGCAGTACTTC. V is TRBV3-1 and J is TRBJ2-7; 8 nucleotides line up with TRBD2. CDR3 length: 15 residues. The germline V gene has CDR1 LGHDT and CDR2 YNNKEL (reference sequence). The V gene end was trimmed by 1 base and the J gene end by 3 bases; junction bases not matched to a gene: 5.